The clone carrying this T cell receptor beta chain was observed a handful of times. TCRdb itself ran the RT-PCR reads through MiXCR, one entry per CDR3 protein. The sample lists about 700,000 distinct CDR3 sequences, more than 13% occurring once. Germline V gene data show CDR1 as MDHEN and CDR2 as SYDVKM. V lost 6 bases to trimming and J lost 4 bases; unmatched junction nucleotides: 15. The CDR3 is 17 amino acids. The rearrangement joins TRBV28 to TRBJ2-3; TRBD2 matches at 8 bases. This TCR was recovered from a female donor in good health, serving as a healthy control. Material for sequencing was memory CD4+ T cells from blood. In nucleotides, the CDR3 is TGTGCCAGCAGCGAGATCGGGGGGGGAGCCCCCGCAGATACGCAGTATTTT. Its protein product is CASSEIGGGAPADTQYF.